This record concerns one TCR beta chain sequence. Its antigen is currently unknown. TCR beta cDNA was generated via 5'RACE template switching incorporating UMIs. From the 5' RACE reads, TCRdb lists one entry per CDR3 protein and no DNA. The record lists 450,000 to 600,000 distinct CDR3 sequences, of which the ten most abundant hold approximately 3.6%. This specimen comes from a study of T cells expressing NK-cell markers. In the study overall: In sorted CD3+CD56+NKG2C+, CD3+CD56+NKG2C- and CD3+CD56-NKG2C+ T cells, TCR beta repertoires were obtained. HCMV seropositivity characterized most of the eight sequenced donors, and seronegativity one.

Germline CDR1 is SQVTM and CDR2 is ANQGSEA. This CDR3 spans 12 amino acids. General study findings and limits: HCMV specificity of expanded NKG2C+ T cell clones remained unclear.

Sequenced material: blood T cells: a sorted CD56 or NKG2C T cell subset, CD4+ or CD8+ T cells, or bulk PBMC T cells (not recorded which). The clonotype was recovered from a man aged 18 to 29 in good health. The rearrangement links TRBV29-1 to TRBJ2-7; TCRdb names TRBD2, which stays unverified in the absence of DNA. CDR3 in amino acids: CSTSRGGYEQYF.